The present T cell receptor beta chain was sequenced within a study of shared clonotypes between healthy human individuals. Data came from immunoSEQ multiplex PCR; TCRdb stores just in-frame clones and leaves some out. The data contain about a million clones, about three quarters of them seen just once; the ten biggest clones take up around 1.5%. Looked up from germline, CDR1 is SEHNR and CDR2 is FQNEAQ (reference sequence). The V and J ends lost 5 bases and 8 bases respectively, with 15 bases between them. The CDR3 contains 14 residues. The TCR originated in a man younger than 30 in good health. The sample was memory CD4+ T cells sorted from blood. Subset reported: CD45RA-negative fraction. The gene calls are TRBV7-9 and TRBJ2-2; D assignment may be TRBD1 or TRBD2 (5 bases each). CDR3 bases: TGTGCCAGCAGCCCCGGGACCCTCAGGGGGGAGCTGTTTTTT. Residues: CASSPGTLRGELFF.